The following is a T cell receptor beta chain sequence with its context. Trimming took 3 bases from V and 8 from J; bases not matched to a gene: 5. This CDR3 is 13 amino acids long. The V gene's germline CDR1 is LNHDA and CDR2 SQIVND (reference sequence). This sample was taken from a study of blood T cell repertoires in COVID-19. The overall study: The United States, Italy and Spain supplied acute and convalescent COVID-19 samples. T cells, B-cell-depleted T cells, or PBMCs supplied cDNA or gDNA.

Participants, about 18 to 89 years old, spanned 25 or so US areas. Authors' processing steps: Estimated nucleated cell counts came from reference gene primer amplification. The assay was immunoSEQ multiplex PCR, and TCRdb's table has in-frame clones only and misses some. Clonal size and the V and J genes are those of that table, whereas D and trimming came from the DNA. The sample carries approximately 210,000 clones, under 90% recorded once. The rearrangement links TRBV19 to TRBJ1-2, with 8 positions matching TRBD1. The sequencing sample was made of PBMCs or T cells enriched from blood (not recorded which). This receptor was taken from a woman aged 55-75 years who had recovered from COVID-19. CDR3 in amino acids: CASSITTGEGYTF. For the CDR3, the DNA is TGTGCCAGTAGTATTACGACAGGGGAAGGCTACACCTTC.